The clone carrying this T cell receptor (beta chain) came up many times. Its specificity is not known. V gave up 6 bases and J gave up 4 bases, with 12 bases separating them. The CDR3 is 12 residues long. CDR1 DFQATT and CDR2 SNEGSKA come from the germline V gene (reference sequence). The sample belongs to a study of T cells in Graves' hyperthyroidism and ophthalmopathy. Overall study findings and caveats: Most clonotypes that expanded in the thyroid above 0.001 also showed up in blood.

Regions amplified from RNA transcripts were the TCR beta CDR3 regions. HTBI primers were the set used in a first-round RT-PCR of the TCR CDR3. One entry per CDR3 protein results from TCRdb running MiXCR on the multiplex PCR reads. This sample has hundreds of thousands of distinct CDR3 sequences, with 38% found just once. Material for sequencing was blood. The rearrangement uses TRBV20-1 and TRBJ1-2; the D gene is possibly TRBD1 (6 bases). The receptor comes from a man younger than 30 with Graves' hyperthyroidism. The CDR3 loop reads CSAKTGIYGYTF. CDR3 nucleotide sequence: TGCAGTGCGAAAACAGGGATCTATGGCTACACCTTC.